One sample yielded the 20 T cell receptor beta chains listed below, sequenced in a study of CD8+ T cells in alopecia areata. Treatment reported: oral pan-JAK inhibitor, 5-10 mg twice daily. Isolated RNA was reverse transcribed into cDNA used as the sequencing template. Method: immunoSEQ multiplex PCR; TCRdb's copy keeps in-frame clones and lacks some. Seen here are hundreds of thousands of clones, roughly 64% observed once, and the top ten hold about 1.7%. The material was CD4+ T cells sorted from blood, obtained at week 24, from a patient treated with tofacitinib. These TCRs come from a human donor with alopecia areata.

The chain joins TRBV30 to TRBJ2-3, with 11 bases lining up with TRBD1. Per germline, CDR1 GTSNPN and CDR2 SVGIG (reference sequence). The CDR3 loop spans 15 amino acids. With 2 bases clipped from V and 1 base from J, the junction kept 2 bases outside the gene matches. CDR3 loop: CAWSLGQGGTDTQYF. The CDR3 region has the DNA TGTGCCTGGAGTCTGGGACAGGGGGGCACAGATACGCAGTATTTT.

The table lists this clone with a few counts. V usage is TRBV30 and J usage is TRBJ2-3, with 10 bases matching TRBD2. This CDR3 is 13 amino acids long. CDR1 is GTSNPN and CDR2 is SVGIG in the germline V gene (reference sequence). Trimming took 3 bases from V and 5 from J; bases not matched to a gene: 2. CDR3 residues: CAWRTSGLDTQYF. The CDR3 DNA sequence: TGTGCCTGGAGGACTAGCGGGCTAGATACGCAGTATTTT.

V gene TRBV2 combines with J gene TRBJ2-3; no firm D call. Germline assignment: CDR1 SNHLY and CDR2 FYNNEI. The CDR3 runs 11 residues. Trimming pared 4 bases from V and 7 bases from J, leaving 6 bases between. The CDR3 DNA sequence: TGTGCCAGCAGTGGTGGATATACGCAGTATTTT. Translating it yields CASSGGYTQYF.

This clone showed up many times. The J gene is TRBJ2-7, the V gene TRBV19, with D maybe TRBD1 (5 bases). Germline loops: CDR1 LNHDA, CDR2 SQIVND (reference sequence). The CDR3 contains 15 residues. V was shortened by 8 bases and J by 0 bases, with 17 bases between the two germline ends. The CDR3 DNA follows: TGTGCCAGTTCTCAGGGAAAATCAACCTCCTACGAGCAGTACTTC. It codes for CASSQGKSTSYEQYF.

The V call is TRBV15, the J call TRBJ1-6, with D perhaps matching TRBD1 (6 bases). The CDR3 sequence is 13 residues long. Germline V CDR1 and CDR2: LNHNV, YYDKDF (reference sequence). V lost 10 bases to trimming and J lost 4 bases, with 11 bases between them. CDR3 in DNA: TGTGCCAGCACGCAGGGGTATAATTCACCCCTCCACTTT. It is translated as CASTQGYNSPLHF.

This clone has just one count. The chain employs TRBV18 and TRBJ2-7; possibly TRBD1 for D (6 bases). Germline V gene lookup returns CDR1 KGHSH and CDR2 LQKENI. The length of the CDR3 is 15 residues. Trimming left V 3 bases short and J 3 bases short, with 15 bases between. The CDR3: CASSPSGTRGYEQYF. CDR3 in DNA: TGTGCCAGCTCACCGTCAGGGACCAGGGGCTACGAGCAGTACTTC.

This chain connects TRBV7-2 to TRBJ2-1; D is perhaps TRBD2 (5 bases). The CDR3 runs to 14 residues. Trimming removed 5 bases at V and 3 bases at J, with 11 bases between. The germline V gene encodes CDR1 SGHTA and CDR2 FQGNSA. This chain's CDR3 is CASSPDLNYNEQFF. Written as DNA, the CDR3 is TGTGCCAGCAGCCCGGACTTAAACTACAATGAGCAGTTCTTC.

V and J are TRBV7-2 and TRBJ2-5; D perhaps matches TRBD2 (6 bases). CDR3 length: 15 residues. The V end lost 5 bases, the J end lost 3 bases, and 16 bases lay between the germline ends. In germline, CDR1 is SGHTA, CDR2 FQGNSA. As DNA, the CDR3 is TGTGCCAGCAGCCCCCAGTTTAGGAGGGAAGAGACCCAGTACTTC. Encoded protein: CASSPQFRREETQYF.

Here the CDR3 DNA reads TGTGCCAGCAGCACACCCCCGCTGGGCGCCGGGGAGCTGTTTTTT. Translated: CASSTPPLGAGELFF. The V gene is TRBV5-4, the J gene TRBJ2-2; D is ambiguous. This CDR3 comprises 15 residues. Trimming left V 4 bases short and J 6 bases short, with 16 bases between. CDR1 is SGHNT, CDR2 YYREEE, per germline (reference sequence).

Only a few counts were recorded for this clone. The CDR3 DNA reads as TGTGCCTGGAGTGTACTTGGGACAGGGAACGAGCAGTACTTC. The encoded protein is CAWSVLGTGNEQYF. The V gene is TRBV30, the J gene TRBJ2-7, with 9 bases that match TRBD1. CDR1 GTSNPN and CDR2 SVGIG come from the germline V gene (reference sequence). This CDR3 region has 14 residues. The trim removed 0 bases at V and 5 bases at J, leaving 5 bases unmatched.

V usage is TRBV19 and J usage is TRBJ2-5; the match to TRBD1 covers 7 bases. Germline V lookup: CDR1 LNHDA, CDR2 SQIVND (reference sequence). The junction had 6 bases not matched to a gene; V was cut back by 5 bases and J by 0 bases. The CDR3 extends over 15 amino acids. CDR3 protein: CASSGRQGHQETQYF. The CDR3 DNA reads TGTGCCAGTAGTGGCCGACAGGGCCACCAAGAGACCCAGTACTTC.

The rearrangement links TRBV7-2 to TRBJ2-2; TRBD2 is a possible D gene (5 bases). With 5 bases removed from V and 0 bases from J, the gap between germline ends came to 13 bases. This CDR3 has 16 amino acids. Germline CDR1 is SGHTA and CDR2 is FQGNSA. The CDR3 protein is CASSPRGSANTGELFF. In DNA, the CDR3 is TGTGCCAGCAGCCCCCGTGGTAGCGCGAACACCGGGGAGCTGTTTTTT.

The chain links TRBV23-1 to TRBJ2-7, with D possibly matching TRBD2 (6 bases). TRBV23-1 counts as an open reading frame of uncertain function. Trimming pared 8 bases from V and 1 base from J, leaving 18 bases between. CDR3 length equals 15 residues. CDR3 in amino acids: CASPRWGGGSYEQYF. The CDR3 DNA reads as TGCGCCAGCCCTCGATGGGGTGGGGGGTCCTACGAGCAGTACTTC.

The V and J genes are TRBV2 and TRBJ1-2; D is possibly TRBD1 (6 bases). Germline values: CDR1 SNHLY, CDR2 FYNNEI. The CDR3 is 11 amino acids. For the CDR3, the DNA is TGTGCGTCGGGCAGGGGAGAAGGCTACACCTTC. Its translation is CASGRGEGYTF.

The CDR3 region is CASSLHRKVALHF. Here the CDR3 DNA reads TGTGCCAGCAGCCTACACCGGAAAGTAGCCCTCCACTTT. V gene TRBV7-2 combines with J gene TRBJ1-6, with no clear D. V was shortened by 5 bases and J by 14 bases, with 16 bases between the two germline ends. This CDR3 spans 13 amino acids. Germline V CDR1 and CDR2: SGHTA, FQGNSA.

This chain joins TRBV7-2 and TRBJ1-6; possible D gene TRBD1, 6 bases. Trimming stripped 5 bases from V and 7 bases from J, with 15 bases between. CDR1 is SGHTA, CDR2 FQGNSA, per germline. This CDR3 has 15 amino acids. The CDR3 nucleotides read TGTGCCAGCAGCGCGCAAACAGGGCGGAATTCACCCCTCCACTTT. The encoded protein is CASSAQTGRNSPLHF.

The chain is built from TRBV5-1 and TRBJ2-7; 8 bases map to TRBD1. The germline CDR1 and CDR2 sequences are SGHRS and YFSETQ. The CDR3 length is 13 residues. The V segment lost 5 bases and the J segment 7 bases; nucleotides outside the gene matches: 8. The CDR3 loop reads CASSSGQGREQYF. As DNA, the CDR3 is TGCGCCAGCAGTTCCGGACAGGGAAGAGAGCAGTACTTC.

Only a few counts were recorded for this clone. The CDR3 is CAWSVRQDWGMPLGSPLHF. The CDR3 DNA sequence: TGTGCCTGGAGTGTGCGACAGGATTGGGGGATGCCTCTAGGTTCACCCCTCCACTTT. The chain employs TRBV30 and TRBJ1-6, with D possibly being TRBD1 (6 bases). The CDR3 totals 19 residues. The ends were cut back, 0 bases at V and 9 bases at J, with 27 bases in the middle. Germline CDR1 and CDR2: GTSNPN and SVGIG (reference sequence).

J is TRBJ2-2 and V is TRBV30, with 10 bases lining up with TRBD2. CDR3 size: 14 residues. Germline V gives CDR1 GTSNPN, CDR2 SVGIG (reference sequence). Trimming removed 5 bases from V and 3 bases from J; junction bases left unmatched: 3. CDR3 sequence: CAWQTSGHTGELFF. CDR3 in DNA: TGTGCCTGGCAGACTAGCGGGCACACCGGGGAGCTGTTTTTT.

J is TRBJ2-7 and V is TRBV5-1; possible D gene TRBD1, 6 bases. The V and J ends lost 4 bases and 11 bases respectively, with 19 bases between them. The CDR3 has 13 residues. Germline V gives CDR1 SGHRS, CDR2 YFSETQ. Here the CDR3 reads CASSTPLQGLEYF. CDR3 coding DNA: TGCGCCAGCAGCACTCCCCTACAGGGCTTGGAGTACTTC.